This TCR beta chain appears in the sequencing data of a study of blood T cell repertoires in COVID-19. Study details: PBMCs, B-cell-depleted T cells, or T cells were the source of the cDNA or gDNA that made up the material.

The assay was immunoSEQ multiplex PCR, and TCRdb's table has in-frame clones only and misses some. The sample holds about 160,000 clones, over 70% seen once. This CDR3 spans 14 amino acids. The V gene's germline CDR1 is GTSNPN and CDR2 SVGIG (reference sequence). V shed 8 bases and J shed 3 bases, with 19 bases lying between them. In its sample, this clone was seen a few times. Individuals aged about 18 to 89 years were recruited from approximately 22 US areas. Among Cohort 3 donors, those recovered had two negative PCRs, clearance, or symptom resolution. The sample consisted of PBMCs or T cells enriched from blood (not recorded which). The receptor's source is a woman aged 55-69 years who had recovered from COVID-19. The chain is built from TRBV30 and TRBJ1-1; weak D call: TRBD1 (5 bases). The CDR3 nucleotides are TGTGCCAGTGACAGAGGACACGGCGACACTGAAGCTTTCTTT. It codes for CASDRGHGDTEAFF.